The following is a T cell receptor beta chain sequence with its context. One junction end disagrees with the germline gene, perhaps due to a read error. Authors' analysis steps: Amplification of reference gene primers was used by the study to estimate nucleated cell counts. Here immunoSEQ multiplex PCR was the method, and the copy in TCRdb shows in-frame clones only, minus some. D and trimming were read from the DNA, whereas the V and J calls and clone size are those reported in that table. The sample contains 50,000 to 55,000 clones, more than 75% of which appear only once. CDR1 and CDR2 from the germline V gene are SGHAT and FQNNGV. The CDR3 is made up of 15 amino acids. The data belong to a study of blood T cell repertoires in COVID-19. Overall study: Samples of COVID-19 (acute and convalescent) were obtained from the United States, Italy and Spain. T cells, B-cell-depleted T cells, or PBMCs supplied cDNA or gDNA.

The sample consisted of peripheral blood. The chain couples TRBV11-2 to TRBJ1-1, with 8 bases lining up with TRBD1. This TCR was recovered from a man in his forties or fifties with active COVID-19. CDR3 region: CASSEDRGRNPEAFF. In DNA, the CDR3 is TGTGCCAGCAGCGAAGACAGGGGAAGGAACCCTGAAGCTTTCTTT.